What follows describes a single T cell receptor (beta chain). With 2 bases removed from V and 9 bases from J, the gap between germline ends came to 11 bases. The CDR3 contains 13 residues. Germline V CDR1 and CDR2: SNHLY, FYNNEI. Generated by immunoSEQ multiplex PCR, the TCRdb table keeps only in-frame clones and is missing some. The sample holds approximately 190,000 clones, around 80% seen once. This record belongs to a study of blood T cell repertoires in COVID-19. This TCR was sampled from a man aged 25 to 40 with active or convalescent COVID-19. The sample comprised peripheral blood. The chain has TRBV2 and TRBJ1-5, with no clear D. The CDR3 DNA is TGTGCCAGCAGTGAACTCCCGGGAGGGCCCCAGCATTTT. It codes for CASSELPGGPQHF.